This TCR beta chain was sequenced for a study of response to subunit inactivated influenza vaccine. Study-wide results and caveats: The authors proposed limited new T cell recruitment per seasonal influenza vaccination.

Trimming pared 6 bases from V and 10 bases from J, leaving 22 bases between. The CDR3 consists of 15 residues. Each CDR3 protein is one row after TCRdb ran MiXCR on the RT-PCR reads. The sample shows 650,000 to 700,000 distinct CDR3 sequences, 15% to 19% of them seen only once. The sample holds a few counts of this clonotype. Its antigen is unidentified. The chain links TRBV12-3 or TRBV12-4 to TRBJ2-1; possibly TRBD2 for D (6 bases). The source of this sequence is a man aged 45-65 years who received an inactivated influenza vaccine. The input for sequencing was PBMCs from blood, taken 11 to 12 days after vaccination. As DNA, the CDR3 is TGTGCCAGCAGGACTGGATGGGCGGGGACCGGGGAGCAGTTCTTC. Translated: CASRTGWAGTGEQFF.